These 14 T cell receptor beta chains were sequenced from one sample in a study of blood T cell repertoires in COVID-19 (dated by TCRdb to the early 2020s). The library came from the immunoSEQ multiplex PCR assay. As stored in TCRdb, this immuneACCESS dataset retains in-frame rearrangements with V and J assigned. A fraction of the clones does not appear; measured against another copy, unresolved V genes explain less than half of the discrepancy, and the remainder lacks a known reason. This sample has around 220,000 clones in its table, and about four fifths of those were observed once. Roughly 6.2% of the sample belongs to the ten largest clones. Material for sequencing was PBMCs or T cells enriched from blood (not recorded which). These receptor sequences come from a woman aged 40 to 49 who had recovered from COVID-19.

The chain combines TRBV10-1 with TRBJ2-5; TRBD2 matches 11 bases. The V gene's germline CDR1 is WNHNN and CDR2 SYGVQD (reference sequence). The CDR3 is 17 residues long. The V gene end was trimmed by 5 bases and the J gene end by 4 bases; junction bases not matched to a gene: 12. The CDR3 protein is CASSIGSGRALGETQYF. CDR3 DNA: TGCGCCAGCAGTATCGGTAGCGGGAGGGCCCTCGGAGAGACCCAGTACTTC.

The V and J genes are TRBV4-3 and TRBJ2-4; D gene uncertain. The CDR3 length is 16 residues. Germline CDR1 reads LGHNA; CDR2 reads YSLEER. Between the trimmed V and J ends, which lost 3 bases and 3 bases, there was a span of 15 bases. CDR3 in amino acids: CASSQRWSAYKNIQYF. The CDR3 nucleotides read TGCGCCAGCAGCCAGCGGTGGTCTGCATACAAAAACATTCAGTACTTC.

The chain uses TRBV19 and TRBJ2-7, with 10 bases identical to TRBD2. J was trimmed by 1 base and V by 5 bases; bases with no gene match: 11. Germline V gene data show CDR1 as LNHDA and CDR2 as SQIVND (reference sequence). The CDR3 sequence is 17 residues long. The CDR3 loop is CASSSLGRAGGSYEQYF. In DNA form, the CDR3 reads TGTGCCAGTAGTTCCCTCGGGAGAGCGGGAGGGTCCTACGAGCAGTACTTC.

This chain connects TRBV21-1 to TRBJ2-2; the table assigns TRBD1, which was not confirmed against the DNA. TRBV21-1 has pseudogene status. The CDR3 length is 18 residues. CDR3 sequence reads: CASSKAGDRRFVTGELFF. The CDR3 DNA follows: TGTGCCAGCAGCAAAGCGGGCGACAGGAGATTCGTGACCGGGGAGCTGTTTTTT.

This rearrangement joins TRBV7-9 to TRBJ2-3; 7 positions match TRBD2. J was trimmed by 4 bases and V by 5 bases; bases with no gene match: 6. This CDR3 contains 14 residues. Germline CDR1 is SEHNR and CDR2 is FQNEAQ (reference sequence). In DNA, the CDR3 is TGTGCCAGCAGCCCCGGCGGGAGATCAGATACGCAGTATTTT. It translates to CASSPGGRSDTQYF.

The chain combines TRBV11-2 with TRBJ2-3; 15 bases map to TRBD2. The CDR3 is 19 residues long. Germline CDR1 SGHAT, CDR2 FQNNGV. V shed 10 bases, J shed 9 bases, and the junction held 23 bases outside the gene matches. CDR3 sequence: CATTEGTGRTSGRAGTQYF. CDR3 nucleotides: TGTGCCACCACCGAGGGGACAGGGCGGACTAGCGGGAGGGCCGGGACGCAGTATTTT. The entire variable domain, with the rest obtained from reference TRBV11-2 and TRBJ2-3, is as follows: EAGVAQSPRYKIIEKRQSVAFWCNPISGHATLYWYQQILGQGPKLLIQFQNNGVVDDSQLPKDRFSAERLKGVDSTLKIQPAKLEDSAVYLCATTEGTGRTSGRAGTQYFGPGTRLTVL.

The rearrangement uses TRBV5-5 and TRBJ2-1; D might be TRBD2 (6 bases). Germline V CDR1 and CDR2: SGHKS, YYEKEE (reference sequence). The CDR3 length is 13 residues. V was clipped by 4 bases and J by 7 bases, with 12 bases between them. CDR3 DNA: TGTGCCAGCAGCGCAACTAGCTCGAATGAGCAGTTCTTC. Translating gives CASSATSSNEQFF.

The chain couples TRBV21-1 to TRBJ2-5; the table's D call, TRBD2, has no DNA check behind it. TRBV21-1 is listed as a pseudogene. This CDR3 is 18 amino acids long. The CDR3 DNA reads as TGTGCCAGCAGCAAAGAACAGGCCGGGCAGGGAGGTATGAAGACCCAGTACTTC. It codes for CASSKEQAGQGGMKTQYF.

The chain is built from TRBV7-2 and TRBJ2-3; 10 bases match TRBD2. Germline values: CDR1 SGHTA, CDR2 FQGNSA. The CDR3 consists of 17 residues. V dropped 1 base and J dropped 1; count of bases not matched to a gene: 5. The CDR3 region is CASSLVAGGRGTDTQYF. CDR3 bases: TGTGCCAGCAGCTTAGTAGCGGGAGGTAGGGGCACAGATACGCAGTATTTT.

This chain links TRBV6-5 with TRBJ2-1, with D tentatively TRBD2 (6 bases). V was clipped by 1 base and J by 5 bases, with 9 bases between them. The CDR3 runs to 14 residues. Germline V CDR1 and CDR2: MNHEY, SVGAGI. CDR3 residues: CASSYFGGDNEQFF. The CDR3 nucleotides are TGTGCCAGCAGTTACTTCGGGGGAGACAATGAGCAGTTCTTC.

The chain uses TRBV24-1 and TRBJ2-2; 7 nucleotides agree with TRBD1. This CDR3 has 17 amino acids. Germline trimming cut 4 bases from V and 1 base from J; bases unmatched to any gene: 8. The germline V gene encodes CDR1 KGHDR and CDR2 SFDVKD. CDR3 bases: TGTGCCACCAGTGACCCCGCCCGGACAGGGAACACCGGGGAGCTGTTTTTT. Its translation is CATSDPARTGNTGELFF.

DNA of the CDR3: TGTGCCAGCAGTGAACCGGGACTAGCGGCTAGCACAGATACGCAGTATTTT. This encodes CASSEPGLAASTDTQYF. This sequence joins TRBV2 and TRBJ2-3; TRBD2 aligns across 11 bases. Germline-derived CDR1 and CDR2 are SNHLY and FYNNEI. The CDR3 consists of 17 residues. J was trimmed by 0 bases and V by 2 bases; bases with no gene match: 4.

The chain uses TRBV24-1 and TRBJ2-2, with D possibly matching TRBD1 (6 bases). Between the trimmed V and J ends, which lost 3 bases and 4 bases, there was a span of 14 bases. CDR1 and CDR2 from the germline V gene are KGHDR and SFDVKD. This CDR3 is 16 amino acids long. The CDR3 DNA reads TGTGCCACCAGTGATCACCTTCAGGGGATCACCGGGGAGCTGTTTTTT. Translated, it gives CATSDHLQGITGELFF.

The V and J genes are TRBV2 and TRBJ1-2; 9 bases are a match to TRBD1. The V gene end was trimmed by 5 bases and the J gene end by 6 bases; junction bases not matched to a gene: 7. CDR1 is SNHLY and CDR2 is FYNNEI in the germline V gene. The length of the CDR3 is 14 residues. The CDR3 nucleotides are TGTGCCAGCAGTTGGGCGGGACAGGGAGATGGCTACACCTTC. Amino acid sequence: CASSWAGQGDGYTF.